This T cell receptor beta chain derives from a study of cytotoxic CD8 clonotypes in ibrutinib-treated CLL. The overall study: Investigators reported around 25 partial and 2 complete responses; after median roughly 65 months, about 15 patients remained remitted and about 12 progressed. Each sample contained, on average, around 250,000 productive templates and 80,000 to 95,000 productive rearrangements. Study outcomes and limitations: Stable or contracted on treatment, public clonotypes were also uncommon.

For this clone: The antigen is not known.

CDR1 and CDR2 (germline): MDHEN, SYDVKM. CDR3 size: 13 residues. The V gene lost 3 bases and the J gene lost 5 bases, with 11 bases spanning the gap. A 1 in 200,000 to 1 in 1 million T cell depth was the sequencing target. The protocol was immunoSEQ multiplex PCR, while the TCRdb copy is restricted to in-frame clones and leaves out a portion. Counted here are some 200,000 clones, 60% to 80% occurring once; the ten biggest clones make up 5.5% to 6%. The chain combines TRBV28 with TRBJ2-7, with a tentative D call TRBD2 (5 bases). This sequence originates from a human donor with chronic lymphocytic leukemia. Material: PBMCs, obtained after 12 months of ibrutinib treatment. CDR3 protein: CASSFTGVHEQYF. CDR3 nucleotide sequence: TGTGCCAGCAGTTTCACCGGGGTACACGAGCAGTACTTC.